The next 27 T cell receptor beta chains were all read from a single sample in a study of T cell responses to AZD1222 COVID-19 vaccine. The data were produced by immunoSEQ multiplex PCR, yet TCRdb's version contains in-frame clones alone and is incomplete. The sample carries more than 100,000 clones, 75% to 95% recorded once. The sample consisted of peripheral blood, taken 28 days after the second AZD1222 dose. Source of these receptors: an adult who received the AZD1222 COVID-19 vaccine.

The gene calls are TRBV9 and TRBJ1-3; D remains ambiguous. This CDR3 is 12 amino acids long. In germline, CDR1 is SGDLS, CDR2 YYNGEE. Trimming removed 3 bases at V and 4 bases at J, with 5 bases between. The CDR3 DNA is TGTGCCAGCAGCGGCCCCGGAAACACCATATATTTT. Protein product: CASSGPGNTIYF.

The chain couples TRBV10-1 to TRBJ2-5, with D tentatively TRBD2 (6 bases). Trimming left V 0 bases short and J 0 bases short, with 11 bases between. This CDR3 comprises 16 residues. Looked up from germline, CDR1 is WNHNN and CDR2 is SYGVQD (reference sequence). CDR3 DNA: TGCGCCAGCAGTGAGTCCTCGGGGGAGTACCAAGAGACCCAGTACTTC. Its translation: CASSESSGEYQETQYF.

The chain is built from TRBV19 and TRBJ1-6, with a possible D match to TRBD1 (6 bases). V gave up 10 bases and J gave up 11 bases, with 18 bases separating them. From germline, CDR1 is LNHDA and CDR2 SQIVND (reference sequence). The CDR3 runs to 13 residues. As DNA, the CDR3 is TGTGCCACCGGGGGCAGCATTACGGCACCCCTCCACTTT. Its translation: CATGGSITAPLHF. Filled out from reference TRBV19 and TRBJ1-6, the complete variable domain reads DGGITQSPKYLFRKEGQNVTLSCEQNLNHDAMYWYRQDPGQGLRLIYYSQIVNDFQKGDIAEGYSVSREKKESFPLTVTSAQKNPTAFYLCATGGSITAPLHFGNGTRLTVT.

V and J are TRBV30 and TRBJ2-1, with D possibly TRBD2 on 5 matching bases. V dropped 0 bases and J dropped 10 bases, with 7 bases sitting between them. The germline CDR1 and CDR2 sequences are GTSNPN and SVGIG (reference sequence). The CDR3 is 11 residues long. The DNA of the CDR3 is TGTGCCTGGAGTGTACTAGGCGAGCAGTTCTTC. The encoded protein is CAWSVLGEQFF.

This rearrangement joins TRBV5-1 to TRBJ2-2, with D possibly TRBD2 on 5 matching bases. Trimming took 0 bases from V and 6 from J, leaving 12 bases between them. In germline, CDR1 is SGHRS, CDR2 YFSETQ. This CDR3 spans 15 amino acids. CDR3 loop: CASSLAEGLAGELFF. The DNA for the CDR3 is TGCGCCAGCAGCTTGGCCGAGGGTTTGGCCGGGGAGCTGTTTTTT.

The sample holds a few counts of this clone. CDR3 coding DNA: TGTGCCAGCAGTTCCGGGGGCGGAGATGGCTACACCTTC. Translation gives CASSSGGGDGYTF. This sequence joins TRBV28 and TRBJ1-2; tentatively, D is TRBD1 (6 bases). V lost 4 bases and J lost 6, with 12 bases in between. Germline V lookup: CDR1 MDHEN, CDR2 SYDVKM. This CDR3 has 13 amino acids.

The chain uses TRBV27 and TRBJ2-5; D is perhaps TRBD1 (6 bases). Per the germline V gene, CDR1 is MNHEY and CDR2 is SMNVEV (reference sequence). This CDR3 spans 14 amino acids. V shed 3 bases and J shed 1 base, with 9 bases lying between them. The CDR3 DNA reads TGTGCCAGCAGTTTCGTAGGGGGCCAAGAGACCCAGTACTTC. Protein product: CASSFVGGQETQYF.

This clone was observed a few times. The chain uses TRBV7-2 and TRBJ2-1; D call uncertain. Germline lookup yields CDR1 SGHTA and CDR2 FQGNSA. The CDR3 spans 13 residues. Trimming took 2 bases from V and 4 from J, leaving 6 bases between them. The CDR3 loop reads CASSLILYNEQFF. For the CDR3, the DNA is TGTGCCAGCAGCTTAATCTTGTACAATGAGCAGTTCTTC.

The V and J genes are TRBV7-9 and TRBJ2-1; the D is unclear. The CDR3 covers 14 residues. V lost 3 bases, J lost 1 base, and 7 bases lay in between. CDR1 SEHNR and CDR2 FQNEAQ come from the germline V gene (reference sequence). CDR3 nucleotides: TGTGCCAGCAGCTTTACGGGTTCCTACAATGAGCAGTTCTTC. It codes for CASSFTGSYNEQFF.

V usage is TRBV5-1 and J usage is TRBJ1-6, with 7 positions matching TRBD1. The V segment lost 0 bases and the J segment 10 bases; nucleotides outside the gene matches: 4. Germline V gives CDR1 SGHRS, CDR2 YFSETQ. This CDR3 is 14 amino acids long. CDR3 region: CASSLEGQISPLHF. The CDR3 DNA follows: TGCGCCAGCAGCTTGGAGGGACAGATATCACCCCTCCACTTT.

The chain employs TRBV4-3 and TRBJ1-6; 7 positions match TRBD1. Germline CDR1 LGHNA, CDR2 YSLEER. V lost 1 base and J lost 0; bases outside the gene matches: 3. This CDR3 has 17 amino acids. CDR3 loop: CASSQGTGSSYNSPLHF. As DNA, the CDR3 is TGCGCCAGCAGCCAAGGGACAGGAAGCTCCTATAATTCACCCCTCCACTTT.

The chain combines TRBV3-1 (or the pseudogene TRBV3-2) with TRBJ1-2, with TRBD1 identical over 7 bases. This CDR3 has 14 amino acids. V trimming: 5 bases; J trimming: 1 base; junction bases outside the gene matches: 4. Per germline, CDR1 LGHDT and CDR2 YNNKEL (reference sequence). The CDR3 region has the DNA TGTGCCAGCAGCTCACGACAGGGTAACTATGGCTACACCTTC. It is translated as CASSSRQGNYGYTF.

The chain joins TRBV2 to TRBJ1-4; D ambiguous. Between the trimmed V and J ends, which lost 5 bases and 8 bases, there was a span of 15 bases. This CDR3 has 14 amino acids. Germline-derived CDR1 and CDR2 are SNHLY and FYNNEI. CDR3 DNA: TGTGCCAGCAGTCTAGGCCTAACGGGAGAAAAACTGTTTTTT. Encoded protein: CASSLGLTGEKLFF.

This clone appeared once. The chain combines TRBV27 with TRBJ1-4; D remains ambiguous. Trimming shortened V by 5 bases and J by 8 bases, and 18 bases separated the two germline ends. This CDR3 is built from 15 residues. Germline V gene lookup returns CDR1 MNHEY and CDR2 SMNVEV (reference sequence). The CDR3 region has the DNA TGTGCCAGCAGTCCAGAGTCGTGGGATAGAGAAAAACTGTTTTTT. Protein product: CASSPESWDREKLFF.

The chain carries TRBV6-5 and TRBJ2-7; TRBD2 matches 10 bases. This CDR3 is 15 amino acids long. V trimming: 2 bases; J trimming: 6 bases; junction bases outside the gene matches: 7. Germline values: CDR1 MNHEY, CDR2 SVGAGI. The DNA of the CDR3 is TGTGCCAGCAGTTACCCAGCGGGAGGGCCTGGCGAGCAGTACGTC. Its translation is CASSYPAGGPGEQYV.

The sample holds a few counts of this clone. The chain is built from TRBV4-3 and TRBJ2-1, with D possibly TRBD2 on 7 matching bases. The CDR3 contains 15 residues. V gave up 1 base and J gave up 4 bases, with 11 bases separating them. Germline values: CDR1 LGHNA, CDR2 YSLEER. CDR3 region: CASSQGSGTYNEQFF. The CDR3 coding sequence is TGCGCCAGCAGCCAAGGCAGCGGGACATACAATGAGCAGTTCTTC.

This sequence joins TRBV10-2 and TRBJ1-6; perhaps TRBD1 as D (5 bases). The CDR3 is 16 amino acids. V lost 8 bases and J lost 0, with 14 bases in between. Germline V gene sequence: CDR1 WSHSY, CDR2 SAAADI. The chain's CDR3 is CASGRGLSSYNSPLHF. DNA for the CDR3: TGCGCCAGCGGGAGGGGTCTCAGCTCCTATAATTCACCCCTCCACTTT.

This rearrangement joins TRBV5-6 to TRBJ2-7; 8 bases fit TRBD1. The germline V gene has CDR1 SGHDT and CDR2 YYEEEE. V lost 4 bases and J lost 1; bases outside the gene matches: 7. The CDR3 loop spans 15 amino acids. CDR3 loop: CASSPTGGDSYEQYV. Written as DNA, the CDR3 is TGTGCCAGCAGCCCTACAGGGGGAGATTCCTACGAGCAGTACGTC.

V is TRBV6-1 and J is TRBJ1-1, with D unresolved. Germline lookup yields CDR1 MNHNS and CDR2 SASEGT. The CDR3 spans 12 residues. The V gene lost 2 bases and the J gene lost 9 bases, with 10 bases spanning the gap. The CDR3: CASSERRTQAFF. In nucleotides, the CDR3 is TGTGCCAGCAGTGAAAGGAGGACGCAAGCTTTCTTT.

The V call is TRBV6-5, the J call TRBJ1-2, with D perhaps matching TRBD1 (5 bases). Germline V gene lookup returns CDR1 MNHEY and CDR2 SVGAGI. CDR3 length: 14 amino acids. Trimming took off 6 bases at V and 4 bases at J, with 15 bases between the two ends. The DNA for the CDR3 is TGTGCCAGCAGGACTCAGGGACGGCGCTATGGCTACACCTTC. Translating gives CASRTQGRRYGYTF.

This chain uses TRBV5-6 with TRBJ1-2, with 11 bases lining up with TRBD1. Germline CDR1 is SGHDT and CDR2 is YYEEEE. J gave up 7 bases and V 3 bases, and 5 bases lay outside the gene matches. There are 14 residues in the CDR3. CDR3 amino acids: CASSWTGGAGGYTF. The DNA of the CDR3 is TGTGCCAGCAGCTGGACAGGGGGCGCCGGTGGCTACACCTTC.

This chain connects TRBV6-6 to TRBJ1-5; the D is unclear. V lost 4 bases and J lost 1, with 5 bases in between. This CDR3 is built from 13 residues. CDR1 and CDR2 from the germline V gene are MNHNY and SVGAGI (reference sequence). CDR3 nucleotides: TGTGCCAGCAGTTTAGGCAGCAATCAGCCCCAGCATTTT. Protein: CASSLGSNQPQHF.

This clone was observed a handful of times. V is TRBV27 and J is TRBJ2-2; TRBD1 is a possible D gene (6 bases). This CDR3 is built from 15 residues. The germline gives CDR1 MNHEY, CDR2 SMNVEV (reference sequence). Trimming stripped 5 bases from V and 2 bases from J, with 12 bases between. CDR3 protein: CASSPRDKNTGELFF. The DNA for the CDR3 is TGTGCCAGCAGTCCCCGGGACAAAAACACCGGGGAGCTGTTTTTT.

This chain connects TRBV12-3 or TRBV12-4 to TRBJ1-2; TRBD1 might be the D (5 bases). V dropped 5 bases and J dropped 8 bases, with 12 bases sitting between them. The CDR3 spans 12 residues. The CDR3 sequence is CASSPPGGGYTF. As DNA, the CDR3 is TGTGCCAGCAGTCCACCTGGGGGGGGCTACACCTTC.

The chain combines TRBV4-1 with TRBJ2-7; 7 nucleotides align to TRBD1. The trim removed 2 bases at V and 5 bases at J, leaving 6 bases unmatched. This CDR3 spans 14 amino acids. From germline, CDR1 is MGHRA and CDR2 YSYEKL. CDR3 nucleotides: TGCGCCAGCAGCCAATCTGACAGGGCGGACGAGCAGTACTTC. Translating it yields CASSQSDRADEQYF.

This chain connects TRBV7-8 to TRBJ1-1; D is uncertain. Germline CDR1 reads SGHVS; CDR2 reads FQNEAQ. This CDR3 spans 13 amino acids. The V end lost 3 bases, the J end lost 1 base, and 6 bases lay between the germline ends. CDR3 protein: CASSFTRNTEAFF. The CDR3 DNA is TGTGCCAGCAGCTTCACGAGGAACACTGAAGCTTTCTTT.

The chain recombines TRBV19 with TRBJ1-3; no reliable D call. Looked up from germline, CDR1 is LNHDA and CDR2 is SQIVND (reference sequence). This CDR3 region has 17 residues. Trimming pared 3 bases from V and 0 bases from J, leaving 15 bases between. CDR3: CASSMALWPNSGNTIYF. CDR3 bases: TGTGCCAGTAGTATGGCCCTTTGGCCCAACTCTGGAAACACCATATATTTT.